These T cell receptor beta chains were read from a single sample in a study of cytomegalovirus exposure and HLA in healthy donors. Profiled with immunoSEQ multiplex PCR; TCRdb holds only in-frame clones, not every one. The sample shows approximately 110,000 clones, over 15% of them seen only once. The sequenced material came from PBMCs. These receptors all stem from a woman younger than 30 in good health and CMV-seronegative. CDR3s include the opening cysteine and the closing phenylalanine or tryptophan. The order of the fields is D gene, clone size, J gene, V gene, CDR3 protein, CDR3 DNA. The D gene is left open where the match is weak. Only part of the rows carry a size: once, few, many, or a class if the clone is expanded.

D gene: NA
clone size: few
J gene: TRBJ2-3
V gene: TRBV7-2
CDR3 protein: CASSLGGPADTQYF
CDR3 DNA: TGTGCCAGCAGCCTCGGGGGGCCCGCAGATACGCAGTATTTT

D gene: TRBD2
clone size: few
J gene: TRBJ2-7
V gene: TRBV13
CDR3 protein: CASSYPSGKSEQYF
CDR3 DNA: TGTGCCAGCAGCTACCCCAGCGGGAAGTCCGAGCAGTACTTC

D gene: NA
clone size: NA
J gene: TRBJ1-2
V gene: TRBV14
CDR3 protein: CASSQDAGFSYGYTF
CDR3 DNA: TGTGCCAGCAGCCAAGACGCGGGGTTTAGTTACGGCTACACCTTC

D gene: TRBD1
clone size: NA
J gene: TRBJ1-1
V gene: TRBV30
CDR3 protein: CASDRAANTEAFF
CDR3 DNA: TGTGCCTCTGACAGGGCGGCGAACACTGAAGCTTTCTTT

D gene: TRBD1
clone size: NA
J gene: TRBJ2-7
V gene: TRBV28
CDR3 protein: CAGSGGDRAYEQYF
CDR3 DNA: TGTGCCGGATCTGGGGGGGACAGGGCCTACGAGCAGTACTTC

D gene: NA
clone size: NA
J gene: TRBJ2-3
V gene: TRBV5-1
CDR3 protein: CASRLTGVLTDTQYF
CDR3 DNA: TGCGCCAGCAGACTCACCGGGGTACTCACAGATACGCAGTATTTT

D gene: NA
clone size: NA
J gene: TRBJ1-2
V gene: TRBV6-5
CDR3 protein: CASSYGGYGYTF
CDR3 DNA: TGTGCCAGCAGTTACGGCGGCTATGGCTACACCTTC

D gene: NA
clone size: few
J gene: TRBJ1-5
V gene: TRBV30
CDR3 protein: CAWNRPNQPQHF
CDR3 DNA: TGTGCCTGGAACAGGCCGAATCAGCCCCAGCATTTT

D gene: TRBD1
clone size: NA
J gene: TRBJ2-1
V gene: TRBV4-1
CDR3 protein: CASGGTGPLNEQFF
CDR3 DNA: TGCGCCAGCGGGGGGACAGGGCCACTCAATGAGCAGTTCTTC

D gene: TRBD1
clone size: NA
J gene: TRBJ1-2
V gene: TRBV7-2
CDR3 protein: CASSPDRGRGYTF
CDR3 DNA: TGTGCCAGCAGCCCAGACAGGGGACGAGGCTACACCTTC

D gene: TRBD2
clone size: few
J gene: TRBJ2-3
V gene: TRBV4-1
CDR3 protein: CASSQDTSTSAGTDTQYF
CDR3 DNA: TGCGCCAGCAGCCAAGATACCTCTACTAGCGCGGGCACAGATACGCAGTATTTT

D gene: NA
clone size: once
J gene: TRBJ1-2
V gene: TRBV6-6
CDR3 protein: CASSYPGNYGYTF
CDR3 DNA: TGTGCCAGCAGTTACCCAGGAAACTATGGCTACACCTTC

D gene: TRBD2
clone size: NA
J gene: TRBJ2-5
V gene: TRBV9
CDR3 protein: CASSVAGGSETQYF
CDR3 DNA: TGTGCCAGCAGCGTAGCGGGGGGGTCTGAGACCCAGTACTTC

D gene: NA
clone size: NA
J gene: TRBJ1-4
V gene: TRBV6-1
CDR3 protein: CASSEEGFNNEKLFF
CDR3 DNA: TGTGCCAGCAGTGAAGAGGGGTTTAATAATGAAAAACTGTTTTTT

D gene: NA
clone size: few
J gene: TRBJ1-5
V gene: TRBV27
CDR3 protein: CASSPRTDNQPQHF
CDR3 DNA: TGTGCCAGCAGCCCCAGGACAGACAATCAGCCCCAGCATTTT

D gene: TRBD1
clone size: NA
J gene: TRBJ2-7
V gene: TRBV9
CDR3 protein: CASSVSGTGDFLYF
CDR3 DNA: TGTGCCAGCAGCGTATCCGGGACAGGGGACTTCCTGTACTTC

D gene: NA
clone size: few
J gene: TRBJ2-3
V gene: TRBV30
CDR3 protein: CAWSGISPGTQYF
CDR3 DNA: TGTGCCTGGAGTGGGATATCTCCGGGTACGCAGTATTTT

D gene: NA
clone size: NA
J gene: TRBJ2-1
V gene: TRBV7-2
CDR3 protein: CASSPSSYNEQFF
CDR3 DNA: TGTGCCAGCAGCCCCAGCTCCTACAATGAGCAGTTCTTC

D gene: TRBD1
clone size: few
J gene: TRBJ1-5
V gene: TRBV2
CDR3 protein: CASSPVQGASNQPQHF
CDR3 DNA: TGTGCCAGCAGTCCGGTGCAGGGGGCTTCGAATCAGCCCCAGCATTTT

D gene: NA
clone size: NA
J gene: TRBJ1-2
V gene: TRBV6-5
CDR3 protein: CASSSPGLQGGYGYTF
CDR3 DNA: TGTGCCAGCAGTTCCCCGGGCCTTCAAGGGGGCTATGGCTACACCTTC

D gene: TRBD1
clone size: NA
J gene: TRBJ2-5
V gene: TRBV15
CDR3 protein: CATSGYGTAETQYF
CDR3 DNA: TGTGCCACCAGCGGATACGGGACAGCGGAGACCCAGTACTTC

D gene: NA
clone size: NA
J gene: TRBJ2-5
V gene: TRBV2
CDR3 protein: CASKTGHQETQYF
CDR3 DNA: TGTGCCAGCAAAACAGGCCACCAAGAGACCCAGTACTTC

D gene: TRBD2
clone size: NA
J gene: TRBJ2-3
V gene: TRBV2
CDR3 protein: CASKNQRGPTDTQYF
CDR3 DNA: TGTGCCAGCAAGAATCAGCGGGGACCCACAGATACGCAGTATTTT

D gene: TRBD2
clone size: few
J gene: TRBJ2-5
V gene: TRBV6-1
CDR3 protein: CASSVTSGGATETQYF
CDR3 DNA: TGTGCCAGCAGTGTCACTAGCGGGGGGGCCACGGAGACCCAGTACTTC

D gene: NA
clone size: NA
J gene: TRBJ2-3
V gene: TRBV30
CDR3 protein: CAWSVQALSADTQYF
CDR3 DNA: TGTGCCTGGAGTGTACAAGCGTTAAGTGCAGATACGCAGTATTTT